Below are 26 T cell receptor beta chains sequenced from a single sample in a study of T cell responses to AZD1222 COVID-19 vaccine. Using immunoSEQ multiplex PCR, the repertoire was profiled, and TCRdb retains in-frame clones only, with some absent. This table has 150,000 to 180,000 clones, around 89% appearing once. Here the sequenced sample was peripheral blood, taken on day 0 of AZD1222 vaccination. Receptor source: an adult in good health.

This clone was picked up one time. CDR3 region: CASSDRNSYNSPLHF. CDR3 nucleotides: TGTGCCAGCAGTGACAGGAACTCCTATAATTCACCCCTCCACTTT. V usage is TRBV2 and J usage is TRBJ1-6; D not certain. The CDR3 sequence is 15 residues long. Germline assignment: CDR1 SNHLY and CDR2 FYNNEI. V was clipped by 3 bases and J by 0 bases, with 6 bases between them. The full variable domain, its missing parts supplied by reference TRBV2 and TRBJ1-6, is EPEVTQTPSHQVTQMGQEVILRCVPISNHLYFYWYRQILGQKVEFLVSFYNNEISEKSEIFDDQFSVERPDGSNFTLKIRSTKLEDSAMYFCASSDRNSYNSPLHFGNGTRLTVT.

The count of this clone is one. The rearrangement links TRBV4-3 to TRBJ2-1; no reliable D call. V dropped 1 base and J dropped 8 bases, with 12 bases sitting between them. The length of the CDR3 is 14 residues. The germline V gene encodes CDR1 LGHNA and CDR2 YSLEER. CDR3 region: CASSQAAYQDEQFF. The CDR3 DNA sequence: TGCGCCAGCAGCCAAGCTGCGTATCAGGATGAGCAGTTCTTC.

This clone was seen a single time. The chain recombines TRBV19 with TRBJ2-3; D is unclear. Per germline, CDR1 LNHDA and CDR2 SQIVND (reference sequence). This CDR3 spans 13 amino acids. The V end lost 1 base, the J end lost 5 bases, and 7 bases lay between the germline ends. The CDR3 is CASSIGPQDTQYF. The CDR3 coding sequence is TGTGCCAGTAGTATAGGACCCCAAGATACGCAGTATTTT. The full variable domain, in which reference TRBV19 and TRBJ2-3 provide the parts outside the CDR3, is DGGITQSPKYLFRKEGQNVTLSCEQNLNHDAMYWYRQDPGQGLRLIYYSQIVNDFQKGDIAEGYSVSREKKESFPLTVTSAQKNPTAFYLCASSIGPQDTQYFGPGTRLTVL.

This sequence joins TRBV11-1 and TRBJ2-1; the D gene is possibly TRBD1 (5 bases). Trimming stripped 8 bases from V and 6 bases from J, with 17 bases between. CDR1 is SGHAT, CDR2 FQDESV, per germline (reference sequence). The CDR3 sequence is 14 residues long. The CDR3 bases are TGTGCCAGCTCTCTTAGTTCCAGGGTCAATGAGCAGTTCTTC. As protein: CASSLSSRVNEQFF.

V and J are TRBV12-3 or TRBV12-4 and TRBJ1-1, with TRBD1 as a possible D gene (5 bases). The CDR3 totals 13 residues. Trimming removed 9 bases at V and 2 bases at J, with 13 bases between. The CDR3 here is CASKTDSNTEAFF. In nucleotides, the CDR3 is TGTGCCAGTAAGACAGACTCCAACACTGAAGCTTTCTTT.

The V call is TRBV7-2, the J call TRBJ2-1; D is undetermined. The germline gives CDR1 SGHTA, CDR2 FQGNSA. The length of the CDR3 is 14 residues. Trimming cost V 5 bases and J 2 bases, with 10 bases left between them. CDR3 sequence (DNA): TGTGCCAGCAGCACCGGGCGGACCTACAATGAGCAGTTCTTC. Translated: CASSTGRTYNEQFF.

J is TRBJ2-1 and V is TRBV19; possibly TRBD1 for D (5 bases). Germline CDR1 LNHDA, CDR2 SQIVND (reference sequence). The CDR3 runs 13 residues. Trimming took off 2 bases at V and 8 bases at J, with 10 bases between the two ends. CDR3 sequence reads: CASSIQGRDEQFF. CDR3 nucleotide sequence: TGTGCCAGTAGTATACAGGGTAGGGATGAGCAGTTCTTC.

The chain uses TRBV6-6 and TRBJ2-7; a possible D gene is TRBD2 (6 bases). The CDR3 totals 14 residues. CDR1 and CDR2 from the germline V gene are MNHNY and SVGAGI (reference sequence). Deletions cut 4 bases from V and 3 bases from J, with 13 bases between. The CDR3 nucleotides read TGTGCCAGCAGTTTCTCCCAGGGAGGCTACGAGCAGTACTTC. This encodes CASSFSQGGYEQYF.

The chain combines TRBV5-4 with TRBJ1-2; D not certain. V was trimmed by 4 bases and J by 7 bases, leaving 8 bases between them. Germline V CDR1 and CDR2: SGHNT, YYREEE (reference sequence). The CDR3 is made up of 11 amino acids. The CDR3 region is CASSGGFGYTF. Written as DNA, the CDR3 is TGTGCCAGCAGCGGCGGGTTTGGCTACACCTTC.

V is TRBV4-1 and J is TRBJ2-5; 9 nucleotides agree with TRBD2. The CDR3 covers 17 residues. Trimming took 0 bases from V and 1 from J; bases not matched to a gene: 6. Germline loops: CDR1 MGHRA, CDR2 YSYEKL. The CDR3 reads CASSQDGAGGVQETQYF. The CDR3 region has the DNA TGCGCCAGCAGCCAAGATGGGGCGGGGGGGGTCCAAGAGACCCAGTACTTC.

The CDR3, as DNA: TGTGCCAGCAGCCTGCGGACGGGCGCGAACACCGGGGAGCTGTTTTTT. Residues: CASSLRTGANTGELFF. The rearrangement links TRBV7-7 to TRBJ2-2; D not resolved. Germline CDR1 reads SSHAT; CDR2 reads FNYEAQ (reference sequence). The CDR3 loop spans 16 amino acids. Trimming cost V 5 bases and J 0 bases, with 13 bases left between them.

Here the CDR3 DNA reads TGCGCCAGCAGCCATCTAGGAACAGATACGCAGTATTTT. Encoded protein: CASSHLGTDTQYF. This rearrangement joins TRBV4-1 to TRBJ2-3; D remains ambiguous. CDR3 length: 13 amino acids. Trimming cost V 3 bases and J 3 bases, with 7 bases left between them. Germline CDR1 is MGHRA and CDR2 is YSYEKL.

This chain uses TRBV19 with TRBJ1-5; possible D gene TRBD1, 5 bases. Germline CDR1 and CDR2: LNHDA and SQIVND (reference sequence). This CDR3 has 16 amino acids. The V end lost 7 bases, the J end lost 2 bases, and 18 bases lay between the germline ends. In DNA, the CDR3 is TGTGCCAGTACCATGGGAGGGGCGCCGGGCAATCAGCCCCAGCATTTT. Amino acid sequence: CASTMGGAPGNQPQHF.

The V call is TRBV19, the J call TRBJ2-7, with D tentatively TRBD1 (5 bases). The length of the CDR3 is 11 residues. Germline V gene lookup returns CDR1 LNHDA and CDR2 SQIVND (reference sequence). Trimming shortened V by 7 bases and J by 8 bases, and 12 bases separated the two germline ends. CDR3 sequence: CASKGMSKQYF. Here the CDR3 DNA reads TGTGCCAGTAAGGGGATGAGTAAGCAGTACTTC.

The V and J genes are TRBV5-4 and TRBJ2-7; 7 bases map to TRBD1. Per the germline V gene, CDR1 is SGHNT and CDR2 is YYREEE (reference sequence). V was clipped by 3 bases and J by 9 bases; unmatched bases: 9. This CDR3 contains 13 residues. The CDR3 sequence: CASSSGQEVGQYF. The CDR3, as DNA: TGTGCCAGCAGCTCAGGACAGGAGGTCGGGCAGTACTTC.

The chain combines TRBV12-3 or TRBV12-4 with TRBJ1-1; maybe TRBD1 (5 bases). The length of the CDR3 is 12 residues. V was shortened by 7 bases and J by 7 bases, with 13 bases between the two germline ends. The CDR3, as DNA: TGTGCCAGCAACCAAGGAAGGGGTGAAGCTTTCTTT. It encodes CASNQGRGEAFF.

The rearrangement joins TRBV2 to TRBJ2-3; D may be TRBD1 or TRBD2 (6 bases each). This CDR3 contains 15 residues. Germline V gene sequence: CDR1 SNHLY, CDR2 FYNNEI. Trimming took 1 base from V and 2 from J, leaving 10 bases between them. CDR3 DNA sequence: TGTGCCAGCAGTGAAGAGTCGGGGGCCACAGATACGCAGTATTTT. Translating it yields CASSEESGATDTQYF.

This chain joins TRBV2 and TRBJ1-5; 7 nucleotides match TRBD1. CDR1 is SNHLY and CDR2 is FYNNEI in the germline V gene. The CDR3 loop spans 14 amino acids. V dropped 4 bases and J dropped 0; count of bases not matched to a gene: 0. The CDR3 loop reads CASSGQGSNQPQHF. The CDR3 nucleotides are TGTGCCAGCAGTGGACAGGGTAGCAATCAGCCCCAGCATTTT.

The CDR3 reads CASSPTGPMQPQHF. In DNA, the CDR3 is TGCGCCAGCAGCCCAACGGGACCCATGCAGCCCCAGCATTTT. The chain is built from TRBV5-1 and TRBJ1-5; TRBD1 is a possible D gene (5 bases). The V gene lost 4 bases and the J gene lost 7 bases, with 15 bases spanning the gap. The CDR3 has 14 amino acids. Germline lookup yields CDR1 SGHRS and CDR2 YFSETQ.

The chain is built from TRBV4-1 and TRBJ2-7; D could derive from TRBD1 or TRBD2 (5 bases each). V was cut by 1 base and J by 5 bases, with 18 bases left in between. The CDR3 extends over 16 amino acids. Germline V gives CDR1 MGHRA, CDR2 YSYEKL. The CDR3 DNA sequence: TGCGCCAGCAGCCAAGTCATGGGGACCCTAGGCCACGAGCAGTACTTC. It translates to CASSQVMGTLGHEQYF.

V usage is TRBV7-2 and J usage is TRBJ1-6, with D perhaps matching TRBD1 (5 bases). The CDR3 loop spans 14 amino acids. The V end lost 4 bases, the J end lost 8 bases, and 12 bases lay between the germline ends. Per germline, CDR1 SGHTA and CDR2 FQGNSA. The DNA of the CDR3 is TGTGCCAGCAGCTCCCGGGGGGGGGATTCACCCCTCCACTTT. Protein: CASSSRGGDSPLHF.

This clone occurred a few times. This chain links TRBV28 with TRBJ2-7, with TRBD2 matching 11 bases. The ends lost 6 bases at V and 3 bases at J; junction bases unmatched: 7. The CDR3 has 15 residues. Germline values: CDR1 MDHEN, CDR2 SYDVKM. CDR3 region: CASSSLAGGVYEQYF. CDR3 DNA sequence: TGTGCCAGCAGCTCGCTAGCGGGGGGCGTCTACGAGCAGTACTTC. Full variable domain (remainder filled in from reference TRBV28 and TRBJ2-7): DVKVTQSSRYLVKRTGEKVFLECVQDMDHENMFWYRQDPGLGLRLIYFSYDVKMKEKGDIPEGYSVSREKKERFSLILESASTNQTSMYLCASSSLAGGVYEQYFGPGTRLTVT.

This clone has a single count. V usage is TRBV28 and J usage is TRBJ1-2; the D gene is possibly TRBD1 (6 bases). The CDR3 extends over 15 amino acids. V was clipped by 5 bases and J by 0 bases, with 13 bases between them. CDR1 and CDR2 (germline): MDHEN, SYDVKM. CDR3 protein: CASSTTGFANYGYTF. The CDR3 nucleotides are TGTGCCAGCAGTACGACAGGTTTCGCTAACTATGGCTACACCTTC.

The CDR3 DNA reads as TGTGCCAGCAGCCCAGGACAGGGTGCTGGTTCACCCCTCCACTTT. Translation: CASSPGQGAGSPLHF. This sequence joins TRBV7-9 and TRBJ1-6; 8 nucleotides align to TRBD1. The CDR3 is 15 residues long. The V gene end was trimmed by 5 bases and the J gene end by 9 bases; junction bases not matched to a gene: 9. The germline V gene encodes CDR1 SEHNR and CDR2 FQNEAQ (reference sequence).

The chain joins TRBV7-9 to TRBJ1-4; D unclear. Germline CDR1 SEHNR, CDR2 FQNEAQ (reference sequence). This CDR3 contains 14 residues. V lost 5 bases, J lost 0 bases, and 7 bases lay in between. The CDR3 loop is CASSQAATNEKLFF. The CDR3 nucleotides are TGTGCCAGCAGCCAGGCGGCAACTAATGAAAAACTGTTTTTT.

Here the CDR3 DNA reads TGCGCCAGCAGACTACAGGGAGCCCTTAACTATGGCTACACCTTC. Residues: CASRLQGALNYGYTF. The chain employs TRBV5-1 and TRBJ1-2, with TRBD1 as a possible D gene (6 bases). The germline V gene encodes CDR1 SGHRS and CDR2 YFSETQ. Between the trimmed V and J ends, which lost 5 bases and 1 base, there was a span of 15 bases. CDR3 length: 15 amino acids.